This TCR beta chain is drawn from a study of cytotoxic CD8 clonotypes in ibrutinib-treated CLL (dated by TCRdb to the early 2020s). Turning to the overall study: The cohort had ten to twelve relapsed/refractory and around 16 treatment-naive patients; around 17 were IGHV unmutated. Responses were partial in 24 patients and complete in 2; after median approximately 67 months follow-up, about 14 stayed in remission and about twelve progressed. Response samples were taken after a median of roughly 12 months on treatment, ranging from roughly 6 to 36 months. An average of 255,043 productive templates and 80,000 to 95,000 productive rearrangements was obtained per sample. Longitudinal samples were available for about 30% of the roughly 86 trial participants. Cryopreserved peripheral blood mononuclear cells were obtained before treatment, at response, and at either sustained remission or disease progression. Every sample from remission and from progressive disease was obtained while the patients were still on ibrutinib. What the authors observed across the whole study: Public clonotypes were rare and either shrank or stayed stable during treatment, and the rise in clonality at ibrutinib response reflected expansion of private clonotypes. Lymph node repertoires were not examined, and the timing of sampling was not matched between patients in sustained remission and those whose disease progressed. At baseline, clonality was higher than in age-matched healthy donors and showed a strong correlation with circulating CD8+ T-cell counts. At ibrutinib response clonality went up, during sustained remission it held steady, and at progression it dropped back toward baseline.

The goal of deep resolution MiSeq sequencing was a depth between 1 in 1 million and 1 in 200,000 T cells, and coverage averaged 10x per clonotype. TCR beta libraries were generated with the immunoSEQ hsTCRB Kit. The authors' pipeline ran thus. The data were analyzed with ImmunoSEQ Analyzer and ImmunoSEQ Data Assistant, and V, D and J gene assignments followed IMGT definitions. Clonality was computed as one minus normalized Shannon entropy of productive rearrangement frequencies, ranging from 0 to 1. Only overrepresented clonotypes making up at least 0.05% of each patient's repertoire were included in the public clonotype analysis. More than ten age-matched healthy donor repertoires from immuneACCESS were used as controls for clonality. The table was pulled from immuneACCESS by TCRdb, which kept in-frame rearrangements only. Such tables lose some clones; where checked, under half of the loss comes from unresolved V genes, and the rest has no known cause. V and J calls and clone size are as listed in that table; D and trimming were resolved from the DNA. Recorded for this sample are 150,000 to 200,000 clones; roughly four fifths of them occurred a single time. The ten biggest clones cover around 2.1% of the sample.

At least ten counts were recorded for this clone. The target of this receptor is not known. Per-base quality was not reported, and no clone a single base away is much larger than it. Sample time point, as interpreted from the label and publication: 12 months on ibrutinib. Approximately 2 micrograms of genomic DNA were extracted from cryopreserved PBMCs for TCR beta library preparation. Longitudinal blood samples from CLL patients on ibrutinib monotherapy underwent high-throughput TCR beta sequencing. Patients were enrolled in a phase 2 open-label single-center ibrutinib monotherapy trial. The germline V gene encodes CDR1 SGDLS and CDR2 YYNGEE. The CDR3 contains 16 residues, cysteine and phenylalanine counted. Only the CDR3 region is kept as DNA, spanning 48 bases read in frame from base 1. From V the trimming removes 0 bases and from J it removes 3 bases, while the gene matches leave 4 bases of the junction unaccounted for.

The TCR sequence derives from a human donor with chronic lymphocytic leukemia. This receptor chain uses TRBV9 and TRBJ2-2, with 8 bases aligning to TRBD2. Sequencing used PBMCs, obtained after 12 months of ibrutinib treatment. The CDR3 region has the sequence CASSVGGGRHTGELFF. The DNA reads as follows: TGTGCCAGCAGCGTAGGCGGGGGGAGACACACCGGGGAGCTGTTTTTT.